The 15 T cell receptor beta chains listed next were all sequenced from one sample in a study of technical replicates of blood from a few donors. Assay used: immunoSEQ multiplex PCR; TCRdb lists only in-frame clones, some missing. The data hold about 44,000 clones, with around 96% observed a single time. The sample was T cells isolated from PBMCs. The source of these receptors is a human donor in good health.

V gene TRBV18 combines with J gene TRBJ2-7; D is ambiguous. The CDR3 covers 11 residues. Germline V gene data show CDR1 as KGHSH and CDR2 as LQKENI. V shed 3 bases and J shed 7 bases, with 7 bases lying between them. Here the CDR3 reads CASSPHNEQYF. The CDR3 nucleotides are TGTGCCAGCTCACCTCACAATGAGCAGTACTTC. Filled out from reference TRBV18 and TRBJ2-7, the complete variable domain reads NAGVMQNPRHLVRRRGQEARLRCSPMKGHSHVYWYRQLPEEGLKFMVYLQKENIIDESGMPKERFSAEFPKEGPSILRIQQVVRGDSAAYFCASSPHNEQYFGPGTRLTVT.

The chain joins TRBV27 to TRBJ2-3; 8 bases match TRBD1. CDR1 and CDR2 (germline): MNHEY, SMNVEV (reference sequence). This CDR3 has 14 residues. The J segment lost 6 bases and the V segment lost 5 bases, leaving 7 bases of the junction unmatched. This CDR3 is CASSQTGVRDTQYF. The CDR3 coding sequence is TGTGCCAGCAGTCAGACAGGGGTTCGGGATACGCAGTATTTT.

V is TRBV27 and J is TRBJ2-7; 8 bases are shared with TRBD2. The CDR3 is 15 residues long. Germline assignment: CDR1 MNHEY and CDR2 SMNVEV (reference sequence). The V gene end was trimmed by 5 bases and the J gene end by 5 bases; junction bases not matched to a gene: 11. The CDR3 protein is CASSPYGAGEHEQYF. CDR3 bases: TGTGCCAGCAGTCCCTACGGAGCGGGAGAACACGAGCAGTACTTC.

The chain has TRBV30 and TRBJ1-1; 9 bases match TRBD1. CDR1 is GTSNPN, CDR2 SVGIG, per germline (reference sequence). CDR3 length: 13 residues. V lost 1 base and J lost 4; bases outside the gene matches: 1. The CDR3 loop reads CAWSGQGGTEAFF. Here the CDR3 DNA reads TGTGCCTGGAGTGGACAGGGGGGCACTGAAGCTTTCTTT.

The chain uses TRBV28 and TRBJ1-1; TRBD1 might be the D (5 bases). CDR1 MDHEN and CDR2 SYDVKM come from the germline V gene. V lost 7 bases and J 5 bases, leaving 23 bases between the germline ends. CDR3 size: 16 residues. CDR3 sequence reads: CASTFSRQSSKTEAFF. The CDR3 DNA is TGTGCCAGCACCTTCTCTCGACAGTCTAGTAAGACTGAAGCTTTCTTT.

The CDR3 DNA reads TGCGCCAGCAGCGTGGAATGGGTTGGGCGCGAGACCCAGTACTTC. Translation: CASSVEWVGRETQYF. The chain has TRBV5-1 and TRBJ2-5; D unclear. The CDR3 contains 15 residues. Germline-derived CDR1 and CDR2 are SGHRS and YFSETQ. V lost 4 bases, J lost 5 bases, and 18 bases lay in between.

The chain recombines TRBV19 with TRBJ1-1, with 7 bases fitting TRBD1. The CDR3 contains 15 residues. Germline V CDR1 and CDR2: LNHDA, SQIVND (reference sequence). The junction had 11 bases not matched to a gene; V was cut back by 3 bases and J by 7 bases. CDR3 region: CASSIGGQAWVEAFF. DNA of the CDR3: TGTGCCAGTAGTATTGGAGGACAGGCTTGGGTTGAAGCTTTCTTT. The variable domain in full, completed from reference TRBV19 and TRBJ1-1, reads DGGITQSPKYLFRKEGQNVTLSCEQNLNHDAMYWYRQDPGQGLRLIYYSQIVNDFQKGDIAEGYSVSREKKESFPLTVTSAQKNPTAFYLCASSIGGQAWVEAFFGQGTRLTVV.

The chain carries TRBV27 and TRBJ2-5; 10 positions agree with TRBD1. The CDR3 is 17 amino acids. Germline values: CDR1 MNHEY, CDR2 SMNVEV (reference sequence). Trimming removed 5 bases from V and 1 base from J; junction bases left unmatched: 10. Here the CDR3 DNA reads TGTGCCAGCAGTCGGTGGACAGGGGGTACCCTCCAAGAGACCCAGTACTTC. Amino acid sequence: CASSRWTGGTLQETQYF.

The sample holds one count of this clone. The gene calls are TRBV25-1 and TRBJ2-7; D perhaps matches TRBD2 (5 bases). Germline V gene lookup returns CDR1 MGHDK and CDR2 SYGVNS. Trimming took 1 base from V and 0 from J, leaving 7 bases between them. CDR3 length: 14 residues. In DNA, the CDR3 is TGTGCCAGCAGTGAATTGGGGAGCTCCTACGAGCAGTACTTC. Residues: CASSELGSSYEQYF.

This chain joins TRBV7-8 and TRBJ1-2, with 9 bases fitting TRBD1. Germline CDR1 is SGHVS and CDR2 is FQNEAQ. V trimming: 4 bases; J trimming: 7 bases; junction bases outside the gene matches: 10. This CDR3 region has 15 residues. The CDR3 sequence is CASSYRDRVESGYTF. The CDR3 nucleotides are TGTGCCAGCAGCTATAGGGACAGGGTGGAATCTGGCTACACCTTC.

The CDR3: CASSLSDKNIQYF. The CDR3 DNA follows: TGTGCCAGCAGCTTGTCAGACAAAAACATTCAGTACTTC. The rearrangement links TRBV7-2 to TRBJ2-4; D remains unclear. Germline CDR1 is SGHTA and CDR2 is FQGNSA. The CDR3 runs to 13 residues. Trimming removed 3 bases at V and 3 bases at J, with 6 bases between.

This chain uses TRBV6-5 with TRBJ2-5; no definite D call. CDR3 length: 11 residues. The ends were cut back, 2 bases at V and 6 bases at J, with 4 bases in the middle. From germline, CDR1 is MNHEY and CDR2 SVGAGI. The CDR3 spells CASSYSQTQYF. The CDR3 nucleotides read TGTGCCAGCAGTTACAGCCAGACCCAGTACTTC.

This sequence joins TRBV5-6 and TRBJ1-2; 10 positions match TRBD1. Germline assignment: CDR1 SGHDT and CDR2 YYEEEE. J was trimmed by 4 bases and V by 0 bases; bases with no gene match: 3. The CDR3 contains 15 residues. This chain's CDR3 is CASSLGTGGPYGYTF. The CDR3 coding sequence is TGTGCCAGCAGCTTGGGGACAGGGGGACCCTATGGCTACACCTTC.

The chain recombines TRBV5-1 with TRBJ2-3; 9 bases fit TRBD2. The V and J ends lost 4 bases and 0 bases, in that order; junction bases with no gene match: 12. This CDR3 contains 18 residues. Germline V gene lookup returns CDR1 SGHRS and CDR2 YFSETQ. CDR3 loop: CASSHQHSGSSSTDTQYF. The DNA for the CDR3 is TGCGCCAGCAGCCATCAACATAGCGGGAGTAGCAGCACAGATACGCAGTATTTT.

The rearrangement links TRBV7-2 to TRBJ1-1; possible D gene TRBD1, 5 bases. This CDR3 is 14 amino acids long. From germline, CDR1 is SGHTA and CDR2 FQGNSA. V lost 1 base and J 10 bases, leaving 16 bases between the germline ends. The CDR3 spells CASSLGIQGSGAFF. The CDR3 DNA follows: TGTGCCAGCAGCTTAGGGATTCAGGGTTCTGGAGCTTTCTTT.